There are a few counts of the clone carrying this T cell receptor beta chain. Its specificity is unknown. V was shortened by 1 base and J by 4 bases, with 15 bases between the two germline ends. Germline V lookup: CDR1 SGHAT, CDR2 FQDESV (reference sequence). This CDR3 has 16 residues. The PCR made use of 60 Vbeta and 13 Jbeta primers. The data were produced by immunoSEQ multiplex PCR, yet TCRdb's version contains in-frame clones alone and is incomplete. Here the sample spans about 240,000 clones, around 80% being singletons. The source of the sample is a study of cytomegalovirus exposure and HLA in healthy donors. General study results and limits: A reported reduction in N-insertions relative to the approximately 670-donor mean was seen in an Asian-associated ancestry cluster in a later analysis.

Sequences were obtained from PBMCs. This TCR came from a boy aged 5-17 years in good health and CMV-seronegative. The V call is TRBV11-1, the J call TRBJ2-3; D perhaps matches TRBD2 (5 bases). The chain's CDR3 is CASSLGVLASPDTQYF. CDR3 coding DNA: TGTGCCAGCAGCTTAGGGGTGCTAGCCAGCCCAGATACGCAGTATTTT.